This T cell receptor beta chain came from a study of blood T cells in healthy people across ages. Findings of the study overall: When set beside aged donors, long-lived donors presented more naive CD4+ cells and higher diversity. Reliance upon unsorted PBMCs precluded definitive naive versus antigen-experienced comparison.

About 10 milliliters of peripheral blood were drawn from each donor into EDTA-treated tubes. V was trimmed by 8 bases and J by 3 bases, leaving 18 bases between them. Germline CDR1 MNHEY, CDR2 SMNVEV (reference sequence). The CDR3 covers 15 residues. A J-beta primer mix and a sample-barcoded 5' primer were used in a second PCR of roughly 7 to 12 cycles. In TCRdb, the 5' RACE reads were re-called with MiXCR into one record per CDR3 protein. Of 650,000 to 950,000 distinct CDR3 sequences in the sample, under 55% are singletons; the top ten hold roughly 19%. Of note for this clonotype: What it recognizes is unknown.

The chain couples TRBV27 to TRBJ2-3, with D maybe TRBD2 (7 bases). The receptor comes from a man aged 55 to 70 in good health. The sequencing input was blood. The CDR3 sequence: CASGPRGGPTDTQYF. The CDR3 nucleotides are TGTGCCAGCGGCCCGAGGGGGGGTCCGACAGATACGCAGTATTTT.